This T cell receptor (beta chain) was documented in a study of cytomegalovirus exposure and HLA in healthy donors. Study results and caveats: In vitro assays verified that three CMV-associated chains recognized CMV antigens specifically.

Comment on this clone: Its antigen is as yet unknown.

The PCR made use of 60 Vbeta and 13 Jbeta primers. Profiled with immunoSEQ multiplex PCR; TCRdb holds only in-frame clones, not every one. There are more than 55,000 clones in the sample; 83% occur only once, and around 4.7% lies in the top ten. This clonotype originated in a man in his thirties or forties in good health and CMV-seronegative. The source material was PBMCs.

The CDR3 protein is CASSLVASGVGARNEQFF. The DNA of the CDR3 is TGTGCCAGCAGCTTAGTGGCTAGCGGGGTAGGCGCACGCAATGAGCAGTTCTTC. The chain recombines TRBV7-6 with TRBJ2-1; 9 nucleotides align to TRBD2. The ends lost 1 base at V and 6 bases at J; junction bases unmatched: 13. The CDR3 consists of 18 residues. Germline CDR1 and CDR2: SGHVS and FNYEAQ. Supplemented by reference TRBV7-6 and TRBJ2-1, the full variable domain reads GAGVSQSPRYKVTKRGQDVALRCDPISGHVSLYWYRQALGQGPEFLTYFNYEAQQDKSGLPNDRFSAERPEGSISTLTIQRTEQRDSAMYRCASSLVASGVGARNEQFFGPGTRLTVL.